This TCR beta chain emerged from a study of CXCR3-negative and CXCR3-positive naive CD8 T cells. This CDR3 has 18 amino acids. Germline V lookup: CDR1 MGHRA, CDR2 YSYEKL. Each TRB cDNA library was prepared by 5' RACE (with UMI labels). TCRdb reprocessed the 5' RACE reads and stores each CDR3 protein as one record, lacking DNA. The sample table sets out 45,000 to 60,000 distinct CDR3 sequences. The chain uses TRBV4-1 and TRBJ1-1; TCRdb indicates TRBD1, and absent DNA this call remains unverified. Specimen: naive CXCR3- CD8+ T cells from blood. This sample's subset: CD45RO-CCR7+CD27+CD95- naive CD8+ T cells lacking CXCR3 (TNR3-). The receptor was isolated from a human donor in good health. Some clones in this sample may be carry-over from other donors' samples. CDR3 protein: CASSQDRGGTTVNTEAFF.